The 11 T cell receptor beta chains below come from one sample, sequenced in a study of identical twins (dated by TCRdb to the mid-2010s). Library creation used 5' RACE. The data were produced on an Illumina HiSeq 2000. The raw public data were reprocessed by TCRdb itself: fastp quality trimming at Q25, MiXCR clonotype calling, in-frame beta chains only. Duplicate CDR3 protein sequences are folded into a single record with the most common DNA and genes. Present in this sample are nearly 900,000 distinct CDR3 sequences, about 12% of which were seen just once. Of the sample, around 1.5% is held by the ten largest clones. The same specimen was also included in a second study, on yellow fever vaccine responses in identical twins.

Input material: PBMCs. The receptor set was obtained from a woman younger than 35 in good health.

The chain uses TRBV6-5 and TRBJ2-1; the D gene is possibly TRBD2 (6 bases). V dropped 0 bases and J dropped 8 bases, with 14 bases sitting between them. There are 15 residues in the CDR3. Germline CDR1 reads MNHEY; CDR2 reads SVGAGI. Written as DNA, the CDR3 is TGTGCCAGCAGTTACTCTAGGGACTCCTCGGATGAGCAGTTCTTC. Protein product: CASSYSRDSSDEQFF.

This clonotype was seen ten or more times. CDR3 residues: CASSWDRDYGYTF. The CDR3 region has the DNA TGTGCCAGCAGCTGGGACAGGGACTATGGCTACACCTTC. The chain joins TRBV12-3 or TRBV12-4 to TRBJ1-2, with 9 bases that match TRBD1. With V trimmed by 6 bases and J by 3 bases, 2 bases remained unmatched. The CDR3 totals 13 residues.

The V gene is TRBV18, the J gene TRBJ2-2; 8 bases agree with TRBD2. Germline CDR1 reads KGHSH; CDR2 reads LQKENI. The CDR3 consists of 15 residues. J was trimmed by 7 bases and V by 3 bases; bases with no gene match: 7. CDR3 in amino acids: CASSPLAGLGGELFF. The CDR3 DNA follows: TGTGCCAGCTCACCCCTAGCGGGCCTCGGCGGGGAGCTGTTTTTT.

This chain joins TRBV7-9 and TRBJ2-5; a possible D gene is TRBD1 (6 bases). This CDR3 is 14 amino acids long. Germline V lookup: CDR1 SEHNR, CDR2 FQNEAQ (reference sequence). The ends were cut back, 5 bases at V and 5 bases at J, with 15 bases in the middle. Here the CDR3 reads CASSPSGQGETQYF. For the CDR3, the DNA is TGTGCCAGCAGCCCCAGTGGCCAGGGGGAGACCCAGTACTTC.

This sequence joins TRBV12-3 or TRBV12-4 and TRBJ2-3; D is undetermined. Trimming left V 1 base short and J 6 bases short, with 11 bases between. The CDR3 loop spans 14 amino acids. In DNA form, the CDR3 reads TGTGCCAGCAGTTTAGGTATAGTCGGCGATACGCAGTATTTT. Its translation: CASSLGIVGDTQYF.

This rearrangement joins TRBV10-3 to TRBJ2-1; no reliable D call. The CDR3 totals 12 residues. Per germline, CDR1 ENHRY and CDR2 SYGVKD. The ends were cut back, 4 bases at V and 9 bases at J, with 10 bases in the middle. The CDR3 sequence: CAISGQKGEQFF. CDR3 sequence (DNA): TGTGCCATCAGTGGGCAGAAGGGTGAGCAGTTCTTC.

The J gene is TRBJ1-1, the V gene TRBV4-2; the D is unclear. Germline V gene sequence: CDR1 LGHNA, CDR2 YNFKEQ. Trimming cost V 4 bases and J 0 bases, with 18 bases left between them. The CDR3 extends over 17 amino acids. CDR3 sequence reads: CASSPGLVFTMNTEAFF. The CDR3 nucleotides are TGTGCCAGCAGCCCCGGGCTGGTGTTTACAATGAACACTGAAGCTTTCTTT.

In nucleotides, the CDR3 is TGTGCCAGCAGCCCCGGGAGCGGGCCCCAGCATTTT. Translation gives CASSPGSGPQHF. This chain links TRBV7-9 with TRBJ1-5, with no clear D. Trimming cost V 5 bases and J 9 bases, with 11 bases left between them. Germline V gene sequence: CDR1 SEHNR, CDR2 FQNEAQ (reference sequence). CDR3 length: 12 amino acids.

The V and J genes are TRBV2 and TRBJ2-5; tentatively, D is TRBD2 (5 bases). Looked up from germline, CDR1 is SNHLY and CDR2 is FYNNEI. This CDR3 contains 13 residues. The V gene lost 5 bases and the J gene lost 3 bases, with 10 bases spanning the gap. The CDR3 spells CASSTEVKETQYF. CDR3 nucleotides: TGTGCCAGCAGTACGGAGGTGAAAGAGACCCAGTACTTC.

The chain couples TRBV6-1 to TRBJ2-3; 8 nucleotides agree with TRBD2. The ends lost 4 bases at V and 0 bases at J; junction bases unmatched: 6. Germline values: CDR1 MNHNS, CDR2 SASEGT. The CDR3 totals 16 residues. The CDR3 DNA is TGTGCCAGCAGTGGGAGACTAGCGATTAGCACAGATACGCAGTATTTT. Translating it yields CASSGRLAISTDTQYF.

The CDR3 loop reads CASSSWGNTEAFF. In DNA form, the CDR3 reads TGTGCCAGCTCATCGTGGGGGAACACTGAAGCTTTCTTT. The V gene is TRBV6-1, the J gene TRBJ1-1; no definite D call. CDR3 length: 13 amino acids. Germline loops: CDR1 MNHNS, CDR2 SASEGT. Deletions cut 8 bases from V and 1 base from J, with 11 bases between.